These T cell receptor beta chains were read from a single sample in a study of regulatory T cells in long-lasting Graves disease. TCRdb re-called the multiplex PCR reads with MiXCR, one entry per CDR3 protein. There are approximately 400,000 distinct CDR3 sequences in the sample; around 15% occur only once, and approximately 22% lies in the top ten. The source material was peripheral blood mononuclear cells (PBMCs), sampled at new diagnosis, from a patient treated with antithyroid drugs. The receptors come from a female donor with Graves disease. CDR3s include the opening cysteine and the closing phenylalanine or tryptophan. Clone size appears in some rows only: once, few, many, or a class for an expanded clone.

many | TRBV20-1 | CSARYSSGSIDEQFF
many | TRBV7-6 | CASSLVAGTVTTNEKLFF
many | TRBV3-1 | CASSPGPSKNTEAFF
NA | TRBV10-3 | CAIKGDLSTDTQYF
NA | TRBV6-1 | CASDPGGAYEQYF
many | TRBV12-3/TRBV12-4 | CASSPIPIDTGELFF
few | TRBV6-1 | CASSTGQLYGYTF
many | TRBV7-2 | CASSLGYGSLSSAQYF
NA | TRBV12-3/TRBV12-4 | CASSSRRTSTINEQFF
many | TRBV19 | CASSRTSRPDTQYF
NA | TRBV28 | CASSFVVLGTYNEQFF
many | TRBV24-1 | CATSDWDSNQPQHF
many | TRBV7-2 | CASSLAREKETQYF
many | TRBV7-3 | CASSLLVSLGHHSYGYTF
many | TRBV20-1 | CSARDKAGGTYGYTF
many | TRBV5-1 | CASSLGAHLTGELFF
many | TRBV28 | CASSDTTERYTF
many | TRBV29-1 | CSVEGNRDNSGNTIYF
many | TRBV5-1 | CASSLDGVSNQPQHF
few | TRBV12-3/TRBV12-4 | CASRLRTGVNTEAFF
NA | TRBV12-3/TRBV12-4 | CASTTYTEAFF
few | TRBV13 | CASQLGVQETQYF
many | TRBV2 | CAIDSQGNTDTQYF
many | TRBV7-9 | CASSLDGYGYTF
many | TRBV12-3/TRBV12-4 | CASTGGVNGYTF
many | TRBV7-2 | CASTRVAGQGTQYF
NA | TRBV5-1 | CASSLVQTMNTGELFF
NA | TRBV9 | CASSVGGEQFF
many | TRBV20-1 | CSARDPRGQYEQYF
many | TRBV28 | CASSLLGSSYGYTF
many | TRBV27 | CASSYGRSTDTQYF
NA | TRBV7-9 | CASSSRESTDTQYF
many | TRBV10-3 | CAIRVDRGEGGQRTDTQYF
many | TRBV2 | CACHRDGDNEQFF
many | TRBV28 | CASTRPSPYNEQFF
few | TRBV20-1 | CSARGWLAGDTQYF
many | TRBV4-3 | CASSQDFGIYNEQFF
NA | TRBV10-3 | CAIRRGLIEKLFF
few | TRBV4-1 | CASSQDWGTGPNQPQHF
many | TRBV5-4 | CASSLTSIGRETQYF
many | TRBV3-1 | CASSSRIRDGQETQYF
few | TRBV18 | CASSPEAADTQYF